What follows are 16 T cell receptor beta chains derived from one specimen sequenced in a study of early T cells in non-severe SARS-CoV-2 infection. A single record per CDR3 protein comes from TCRdb applying MiXCR to the 5' RACE reads. Counted here are tens of thousands of distinct CDR3 sequences, around 7% occurring once; the ten biggest clones make up less than 5%. Sequenced material: whole blood. These receptors were taken from an adult who was a healthcare worker with PCR-confirmed SARS-CoV-2 infection or an uninfected control (not recorded which).

This clonotype occurred a few times. This chain joins TRBV11-2 and TRBJ2-5, with no clear D. Per the germline V gene, CDR1 is SGHAT and CDR2 is FQNNGV. There are 16 residues in the CDR3. The V end lost 5 bases, the J end lost 1 base, and 17 bases lay between the germline ends. DNA for the CDR3: TGTGCCAGCAGCCCCAGAGGACGTGGAGCCCAAGAGACCCAGTACTTC. As protein: CASSPRGRGAQETQYF.

The genes are TRBV5-1 and TRBJ2-7; no reliable D call. Per the germline V gene, CDR1 is SGHRS and CDR2 is YFSETQ. This CDR3 comprises 13 residues. V was shortened by 1 base and J by 4 bases, with 9 bases between the two germline ends. The CDR3 spells CASSLSELYEQYF. DNA of the CDR3: TGCGCCAGCAGCTTGTCCGAACTGTACGAGCAGTACTTC.

There are many counts of this clonotype. CDR3 residues: CASSIKGFTGELFF. As DNA, the CDR3 is TGTGCCAGCAGTATTAAGGGGTTCACCGGGGAGCTGTTTTTT. V and J are TRBV27 and TRBJ2-2; TRBD1 might be the D (5 bases). Germline CDR1 is MNHEY and CDR2 is SMNVEV (reference sequence). This CDR3 contains 14 residues. The V and J ends lost 5 bases and 4 bases respectively, with 11 bases between them.

This clonotype was detected only a few times. The gene calls are TRBV20-1 and TRBJ2-4, with TRBD2 identical over 7 bases. CDR3 size: 13 residues. V gave up 3 bases and J gave up 7 bases; unmatched junction bases: 6. Germline CDR1 reads DFQATT; CDR2 reads SNEGSKA (reference sequence). The CDR3 here is CSASSAGVNIQYF. The DNA for the CDR3 is TGCAGTGCTAGTTCTGCGGGAGTGAACATTCAGTACTTC.

This clonotype was seen a few times. This chain links TRBV24-1 with TRBJ2-3, with D perhaps TRBD2 (6 bases). The length of the CDR3 is 12 residues. V was clipped by 7 bases and J by 3 bases, with 7 bases between them. In germline, CDR1 is KGHDR, CDR2 SFDVKD. The DNA for the CDR3 is TGTGCCACCAGCGGGACTACAGATACGCAGTATTTT. Translated, it gives CATSGTTDTQYF.

The V gene is TRBV19, the J gene TRBJ2-2; D is unclear. This CDR3 spans 16 amino acids. Between the trimmed V and J ends, which lost 3 bases and 4 bases, there was a span of 15 bases. The germline gives CDR1 LNHDA, CDR2 SQIVND (reference sequence). Here the CDR3 reads CASSMIRIALTGELFF. The CDR3 coding sequence is TGTGCCAGTAGTATGATAAGGATAGCCCTCACCGGGGAGCTGTTTTTT.

In its sample, this clonotype was seen once. This chain joins TRBV13 and TRBJ2-7; 8 bases line up with TRBD2. This CDR3 is built from 13 residues. From germline, CDR1 is PRHDT and CDR2 FYEKMQ (reference sequence). Trimming cost V 5 bases and J 4 bases; bases outside gene matches: 4. DNA for the CDR3: TGTGCCAGCAGCCGCGGGACTAGTTACGAGCAGTACTTC. It codes for CASSRGTSYEQYF.

This clonotype was found many times. V gene TRBV18 combines with J gene TRBJ1-1; TRBD1 agrees at 7 bases. The CDR3 is made up of 12 amino acids. Germline trimming cut 3 bases from V and 5 bases from J; bases unmatched to any gene: 0. Germline CDR1 and CDR2: KGHSH and LQKENI. The chain's CDR3 is CASSPGQTEAFF. DNA for the CDR3: TGTGCCAGCTCACCGGGACAGACTGAAGCTTTCTTT.

This clonotype was recorded many times. The chain links TRBV27 to TRBJ1-4; weak D call: TRBD1 (6 bases). Germline CDR1 and CDR2: MNHEY and SMNVEV (reference sequence). The CDR3 is made up of 14 amino acids. Trimming left V 10 bases short and J 3 bases short, with 15 bases between. The CDR3 bases are TGTGCCACCAGGGGCGTTTTCGCTAATGAAAAACTGTTTTTT. Translation: CATRGVFANEKLFF.

This clonotype was counted many times. V usage is TRBV20-1 and J usage is TRBJ2-5; 13 bases are a match to TRBD2. Trimming at V came to 4 bases and at J to 2 bases, leaving 10 bases not matched to a gene. The CDR3 contains 17 residues. Germline V CDR1 and CDR2: DFQATT, SNEGSKA (reference sequence). The CDR3 DNA is TGCAGTGCTAAGGGACTAGCGGGATTAAGATTGCAAGAGACCCAGTACTTC. This gives the protein CSAKGLAGLRLQETQYF.

The chain employs TRBV9 and TRBJ2-7, with 8 bases matching TRBD1. There are 12 residues in the CDR3. The V segment lost 3 bases and the J segment 6 bases; nucleotides outside the gene matches: 2. Germline assignment: CDR1 SGDLS and CDR2 YYNGEE. In DNA, the CDR3 is TGTGCCAGCAGCGCCCAGGGGGCCGAGCAGTACTTC. Amino acids: CASSAQGAEQYF.

This clonotype occurred many times. The chain uses TRBV28 and TRBJ2-7; 7 bases fit TRBD2. This CDR3 region has 14 residues. Germline lookup yields CDR1 MDHEN and CDR2 SYDVKM. The V gene end was trimmed by 6 bases and the J gene end by 1 base; junction bases not matched to a gene: 6. The CDR3 here is CASRPRGESYEQYF. The CDR3 nucleotides are TGTGCCAGCAGACCCCGGGGGGAGTCCTACGAGCAGTACTTC.

The table lists this clonotype with many counts. The genes are TRBV3-1 and TRBJ2-5, with a tentative D call TRBD1 (5 bases). Germline values: CDR1 LGHDT, CDR2 YNNKEL (reference sequence). Trimming left V 1 base short and J 5 bases short, with 20 bases between. CDR3 size: 17 residues. CDR3 nucleotides: TGTGCCAGCAGCCAAGTTTTCCTAGGGGATGTTGAGGAGACCCAGTACTTC. Encoded protein: CASSQVFLGDVEETQYF.

This clonotype ranks as medium-sized (0.01 to 0.1%). The chain joins TRBV20-1 to TRBJ2-4; tentatively, D is TRBD2 (6 bases). This CDR3 has 13 residues. Germline assignment: CDR1 DFQATT and CDR2 SNEGSKA (reference sequence). V was shortened by 8 bases and J by 3 bases, with 14 bases between the two germline ends. The CDR3 DNA reads as TGCAGTTCTTCTGGGGGGAACAAAAACATTCAGTACTTC. Residues: CSSSGGNKNIQYF.

The chain has TRBV11-2 and TRBJ1-1, with 10 bases identical to TRBD1. The length of the CDR3 is 15 residues. Germline V gene data show CDR1 as SGHAT and CDR2 as FQNNGV. V dropped 4 bases and J dropped 7; count of bases not matched to a gene: 9. For the CDR3, the DNA is TGTGCCAGCAGCTCGGCCGGGACAGGGGTCGTTGAAGCTTTCTTT. Translation: CASSSAGTGVVEAFF.

This clonotype was recorded many times. The chain employs TRBV7-2 and TRBJ1-5; unclear D gene. The CDR3 runs to 13 residues. The germline V and J ends were trimmed by 3 bases and 3 bases, with 6 bases remaining between them. Germline values: CDR1 SGHTA, CDR2 FQGNSA. CDR3 loop: CASSLGNNQPQHF. In nucleotides, the CDR3 is TGTGCCAGCAGCTTGGGGAACAATCAGCCCCAGCATTTT.